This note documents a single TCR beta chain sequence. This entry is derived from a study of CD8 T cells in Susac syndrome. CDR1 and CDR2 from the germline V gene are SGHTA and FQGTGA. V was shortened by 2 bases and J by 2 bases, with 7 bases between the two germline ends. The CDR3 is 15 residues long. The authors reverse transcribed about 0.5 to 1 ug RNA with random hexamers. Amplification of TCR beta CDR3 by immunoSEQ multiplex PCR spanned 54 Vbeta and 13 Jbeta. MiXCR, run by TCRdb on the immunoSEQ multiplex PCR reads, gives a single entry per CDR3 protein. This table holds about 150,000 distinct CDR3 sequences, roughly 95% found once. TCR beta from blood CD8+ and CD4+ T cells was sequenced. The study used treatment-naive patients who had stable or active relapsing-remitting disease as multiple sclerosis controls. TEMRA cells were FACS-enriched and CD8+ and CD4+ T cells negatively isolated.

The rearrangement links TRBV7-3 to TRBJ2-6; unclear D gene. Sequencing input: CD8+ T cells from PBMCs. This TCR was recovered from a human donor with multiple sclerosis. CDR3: CASSLGGAGANVLTF. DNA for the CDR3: TGTGCCAGCAGCTTAGGTGGCGCTGGGGCCAACGTCCTGACTTTC.